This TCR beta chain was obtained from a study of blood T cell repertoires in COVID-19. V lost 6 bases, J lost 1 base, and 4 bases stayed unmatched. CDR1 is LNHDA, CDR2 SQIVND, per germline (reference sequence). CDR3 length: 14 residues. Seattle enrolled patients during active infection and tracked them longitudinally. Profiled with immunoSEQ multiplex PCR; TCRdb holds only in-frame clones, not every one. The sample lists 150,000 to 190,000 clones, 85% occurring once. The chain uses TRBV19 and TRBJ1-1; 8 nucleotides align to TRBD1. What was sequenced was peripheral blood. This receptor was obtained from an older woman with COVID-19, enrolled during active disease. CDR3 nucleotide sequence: TGTGCCAGTAGCGGCAGGGGGCCGAACACTGAAGCTTTCTTT. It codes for CASSGRGPNTEAFF.